Listed below are T cell receptor beta chains from one sample, sequenced in a study of shared clonotypes between healthy human individuals. This table comes from immunoSEQ multiplex PCR, and its TCRdb copy is limited to in-frame clones, with some not included. The table has under 1,100,000 clones, around 74% seen once. Sequenced sample: memory CD4+ T cells sorted from blood. All receptors derive from a man aged 18-30 years in good health. Each CDR3 is given with its conserved first and last residue. The order of the fields is D gene, J gene, clone size, V gene, CDR3 DNA, CDR3 protein. D genes are given only for firm matches. Clone size is not always given. Where it is, it says once, few, many or a class for expanded clones.

TRBD1 TRBJ2-1 few TRBV7-2 TGTGCCAGCAGGACAGGGAATTGGGGTGAGCAGTTCTTC CASRTGNWGEQFF
NA TRBJ2-7 NA TRBV28 TGTGCCAGCTATGGGGGGGGACAGACCTACGAGCAGTACTTC CASYGGGQTYEQYF
NA TRBJ2-3 NA TRBV27 TGTGCCAGCAGTTCAGGGTTGAGCACAGATACGCAGTATTTT CASSSGLSTDTQYF
NA TRBJ2-3 NA TRBV6-5 TGTGCCAGCAGCACCCGAGATACGCAGTATTTT CASSTRDTQYF
NA TRBJ1-1 NA TRBV11-1 TGTGCCAGCAGCCGCGGGAGGTCGAACACTGAAGCTTTCTTT CASSRGRSNTEAFF
NA TRBJ1-5 few TRBV28 TGTGCCAGCAGTTCCCCTGTGGAGGGAGTCAATCAGCCCCAGCATTTT CASSSPVEGVNQPQHF
NA TRBJ2-3 NA TRBV5-1 TGCGCCAGCAGCCTCCGGGGGGCCAGCACAGATACGCAGTATTTT CASSLRGASTDTQYF
TRBD1 TRBJ2-1 few TRBV14 TGTGCCAGCAGCACGGGGACAGCGAGCAGCTCCTACAATGAGCAGTTCTTC CASSTGTASSSYNEQFF
TRBD1 TRBJ1-6 NA TRBV11-2 TGTGCCAGCAGCCGAGGACAGGTGTATGGGGGTTCACCCCTCCACTTT CASSRGQVYGGSPLHF
NA TRBJ1-4 few TRBV9 TGTGCCAGCAGCGTAGGGGCAGGGCCGTCAGAAAAACTGTTTTTT CASSVGAGPSEKLFF
TRBD1 TRBJ2-2 NA TRBV9 TGTGCCAGCAGCGTGGGACAGGGGTCAATCAAAAGCACCGGGGAGCTGTTTTTT CASSVGQGSIKSTGELFF
NA TRBJ2-7 NA TRBV6-5 TGTGCCAGCAGTACCCCCCCCTACGAGCAGTACTTC CASSTPPYEQYF
TRBD2 TRBJ2-2 NA TRBV4-3 TGCGCCAGCAGCCAAGAGGCTAGCGGATGGACCGGGGAGCTGTTTTTT CASSQEASGWTGELFF
TRBD2 TRBJ2-1 NA TRBV5-6 TGTGCCAGCAGCTCGGGACTAGCCCTGATAAATGAGCAGTTCTTC CASSSGLALINEQFF
NA TRBJ2-5 NA TRBV20-1 TGCAGTGCCTGGGTCGCAGAGACCCAGTACTTC CSAWVAETQYF
NA TRBJ2-5 NA TRBV7-9 TGTGCCAGCAGCTTAGACGCAGGGTCCCAAGAGACCCAGTACTTC CASSLDAGSQETQYF
TRBD2 TRBJ2-5 NA TRBV5-6 TGTGCCAGCACTCTAGCGGGAGGGTGGGAGACCCAGTACTTC CASTLAGGWETQYF
TRBD1 TRBJ2-1 NA TRBV14 TGTGCCAGCAGCCAAGTTGCCGGGACAGTGATCTACAATGAGCAGTTCTTC CASSQVAGTVIYNEQFF
NA TRBJ1-1 NA TRBV2 TGTGCCAGCAGTCAACAGGGAGGGTACACTGAAGCTTTCTTT CASSQQGGYTEAFF
NA TRBJ2-5 NA TRBV11-2 TGTGCCAGCAGCTTAGGAGGGGCAGGGACCCAGTACTTC CASSLGGAGTQYF
TRBD2 TRBJ2-3 NA TRBV5-1 TGCGCCAGCAGCCGCGGGACTAGCGGGAGCCCAGATACGCAGTATTTT CASSRGTSGSPDTQYF
TRBD2 TRBJ2-1 NA TRBV27 TGTGCCAGCAGTTCACCAGGACTAGCTCGTGAGCAGTTCTTC CASSSPGLAREQFF
NA TRBJ1-2 NA TRBV7-9 TGTGCCAGCAGCTCGCGAGAAGATGGCTACACCTTC CASSSREDGYTF
NA TRBJ1-1 few TRBV18 TGTGCCAGCTCACCAGGGCACACTGAAGCTTTCTTT CASSPGHTEAFF
TRBD1 TRBJ2-7 NA TRBV29-1 TGCAGCGTTGCGCAGGGGGCCTCCTACGAGCAGTACTTC CSVAQGASYEQYF
TRBD1 TRBJ2-7 once TRBV19 TGTGCCAGTAGTATTAGGACAGGGGACACCCTGGGGGCCATTGGCGAGCAGTACTTC CASSIRTGDTLGAIGEQYF
NA TRBJ1-2 NA TRBV5-5 TGTGCCAGCAGCTTGGGTCAGGGTGGGGGCTACACCTTC CASSLGQGGGYTF
NA TRBJ1-3 NA TRBV6-5 TGTGCCAGCCATGGTCCTGGAAACACCATATATTTT CASHGPGNTIYF
NA TRBJ2-1 NA TRBV2 TGTGCCAGCAGTGAATTGCCGGGAGCGGGCGATGAGCAGTTCTTC CASSELPGAGDEQFF
NA TRBJ2-1 NA TRBV6-5 TGTGCCAGCAGGTCCGGGCGGGAGCAGTTCTTC CASRSGREQFF
NA TRBJ1-1 NA TRBV5-1 TGCGCCAGCAGCTTGACCTCCGGGACACAAGGAGGAGGGACTGAAGCTTTCTTT CASSLTSGTQGGGTEAFF
TRBD2 TRBJ2-7 NA TRBV7-2 TGTGCCAGCAGACCTAGCGGCTCCAGCGAGCAGTACTTC CASRPSGSSEQYF
NA TRBJ1-1 NA TRBV6-5 TGTGCCAGCAGTTACGGACAGATGAACACTGAAGCTTTCTTT CASSYGQMNTEAFF
NA TRBJ1-5 once TRBV29-1 TGCAGCGTTGCCCAAAACACGGGTAGCAATCAGCCCCAGCATTTT CSVAQNTGSNQPQHF
TRBD2 TRBJ2-1 once TRBV5-1 TGCGCCAGCAGCTTGGTCTCCGGGACTAGCATCGGTGAGCAGTTCTTC CASSLVSGTSIGEQFF
TRBD2 TRBJ2-5 NA TRBV7-6 TGTGCCAGCAGCTGGGGAGGGGCAGAGACCCAGTACTTC CASSWGGAETQYF
NA TRBJ1-4 NA TRBV9 TGTGCCAGCAGCGTTTCGATCGATGGAGAAAAACTGTTTTTT CASSVSIDGEKLFF
NA TRBJ2-2 NA TRBV5-1 TGCGCCAGCAGCAGCCAGGGGCAGAACACCGGGGAGCTGTTTTTT CASSSQGQNTGELFF
NA TRBJ2-5 few TRBV19 TGTGCCAGTAGTATCGAACGGGGCGAGACCCAGTACTTC CASSIERGETQYF
NA TRBJ1-5 NA TRBV7-2 TGTGCCAGCAGCCGTACCGGGAATCAGCCCCAGCATTTT CASSRTGNQPQHF
NA TRBJ1-1 NA TRBV11-2 TGTGCCAGCAGCCTCGACAGGCTAAAAGCTTTCTTT CASSLDRLKAFF
TRBD2 TRBJ2-5 NA TRBV15 TGTGCCACCAGCAGAGATCCTCCAGCGGGGGGAGAGACCCAGTACTTC CATSRDPPAGGETQYF
TRBD1 TRBJ2-3 once TRBV15 TGTGCCACCAGCAGAGACGGACAGGGCACAGATACGCAGTATTTT CATSRDGQGTDTQYF
TRBD2 TRBJ2-3 NA TRBV7-2 TGTGCCAGCAGCTCCGGACTAGCGGGAGGAAGGACAGATACGCAGTATTTT CASSSGLAGGRTDTQYF
NA TRBJ2-5 NA TRBV5-4 TGTGCCAGCAGCTTTAACCGGGACCCCCGGGAGACCCAGTACTTC CASSFNRDPRETQYF
NA TRBJ2-2 many TRBV19 TGTGCCAGTAGTATAGTTGGAACTGGAACCACCGGGGAGCTGTTTTTT CASSIVGTGTTGELFF
NA TRBJ1-6 NA TRBV11-2 TGTGCCAGCAGCAAGGGCCAATATAATTCACCCCTCCACTTT CASSKGQYNSPLHF
TRBD1 TRBJ1-4 NA TRBV7-9 TGTGCCAGCAGCAACGAGGGGACAGGGGGGCGAAAACTGTTTTTT CASSNEGTGGRKLFF
TRBD1 TRBJ1-4 NA TRBV30 TGTGCCTGGAGTCCCCAGGGGGTAACTAATGAAAAACTGTTTTTT CAWSPQGVTNEKLFF
NA TRBJ2-4 NA TRBV7-9 TGTGCCAGCAGCTTAGAAAGGGATCGAAACATTCAGTACTTC CASSLERDRNIQYF
NA TRBJ1-2 few TRBV18 TGTGCCAGCTCATCAAGGGAATTTAACTATGGCTACACCTTC CASSSREFNYGYTF
TRBD1 TRBJ2-7 NA TRBV11-1 TGTGCCAGCAGCCCCGGACAGGCGCCATACGAGCAGTACTTC CASSPGQAPYEQYF
TRBD2 TRBJ2-7 NA TRBV7-2 TGTGCCAGCAGCTTCTCTTTAGCGGGGGCTGCCTACGAGCAGTACTTC CASSFSLAGAAYEQYF
NA TRBJ1-1 NA TRBV9 TGTGCCAGCAGCGTAGTCTCCCGAGCCGAAGCTTTCTTT CASSVVSRAEAFF
TRBD2 TRBJ2-7 NA TRBV11-2 TGTGCCAGCAGGGGGGGGAGCTCCTACGAGCAGTACTTC CASRGGSSYEQYF
TRBD1 TRBJ1-2 many TRBV27 TGTGCCAGCCCGCGGCAGGGGGCCTATGGCTACACCTTC CASPRQGAYGYTF
TRBD2 TRBJ2-1 NA TRBV4-1 TGCGCCAGCACCCCAGAGCCTAGCGGGAGGAGCTCCTACAATGAGCAGTTCTTC CASTPEPSGRSSYNEQFF